The next 23 T cell receptor beta chains were all read from a single sample in a study of T cells in Graves' hyperthyroidism and ophthalmopathy. Using RNA transcripts as the source, TCR beta CDR3 regions were amplified. In the first-round RT-PCR of the TCR CDR3, the HTBI primer set was used. TCRdb independently ran MiXCR on the multiplex PCR reads; one entry per CDR3 protein. The sample consists of hundreds of thousands of distinct CDR3 sequences, about 13% of them appearing once. The sample was blood. These TCRs come from a woman in her 40s with Graves' ophthalmopathy.

This clonotype was found a few times. J is TRBJ2-2 and V is TRBV6-1, with D hard to call. Trimming cost V 8 bases and J 0 bases, with 7 bases left between them. CDR3 length equals 13 residues. In germline, CDR1 is MNHNS, CDR2 SASEGT. CDR3 sequence reads: CASQSSNTGELFF. In DNA, the CDR3 is TGTGCCAGCCAGAGCTCGAACACCGGGGAGCTGTTTTTT.

Many counts were recorded for this clonotype. The gene calls are TRBV2 and TRBJ2-2; D may be TRBD2 (6 bases). Germline V gives CDR1 SNHLY, CDR2 FYNNEI. The V end lost 7 bases, the J end lost 0 bases, and 12 bases lay between the germline ends. The CDR3 contains 15 residues. CDR3 loop: CASTRGGANTGELFF. The CDR3 region has the DNA TGTGCCAGCACCCGAGGAGGGGCGAACACCGGGGAGCTGTTTTTT.

This rearrangement joins TRBV19 to TRBJ2-7; tentatively, D is TRBD1 or TRBD2 (5 bases each). Between the trimmed V and J ends, which lost 5 bases and 0 bases, there was a span of 17 bases. This CDR3 is 16 amino acids long. CDR1 LNHDA and CDR2 SQIVND come from the germline V gene (reference sequence). CDR3: CASSPGRALSSYEQYF. CDR3 DNA sequence: TGTGCCAGTAGTCCAGGGAGAGCGCTGAGCTCCTACGAGCAGTACTTC.

This clonotype was detected ten times or more. J is TRBJ2-3 and V is TRBV2; D remains unclear. The ends were cut back, 5 bases at V and 0 bases at J, with 9 bases in the middle. This CDR3 is 14 amino acids long. CDR1 SNHLY and CDR2 FYNNEI come from the germline V gene. CDR3 protein: CASSIVSSTDTQYF. CDR3 DNA sequence: TGTGCCAGCAGTATTGTCAGTAGCACAGATACGCAGTATTTT.

This clonotype was recorded at least ten times. The genes are TRBV6-1 and TRBJ1-1, with D possibly matching TRBD1 (5 bases). The V end lost 7 bases, the J end lost 2 bases, and 17 bases lay between the germline ends. The CDR3 sequence is 15 residues long. From germline, CDR1 is MNHNS and CDR2 SASEGT. The CDR3 sequence: CASIYGPGDNTEAFF. The CDR3 region has the DNA TGTGCCAGCATCTACGGCCCCGGGGACAACACTGAAGCTTTCTTT.

This clonotype was observed many times. The chain employs TRBV20-1 and TRBJ2-1; 13 bases are shared with TRBD2. CDR1 and CDR2 from the germline V gene are DFQATT and SNEGSKA (reference sequence). J gave up 9 bases and V 5 bases, and 4 bases lay outside the gene matches. The CDR3 runs to 13 residues. CDR3 nucleotide sequence: TGCAGTGCTGGACTAGCGGGAGTAGGTGAGCAGTTCTTC. The encoded protein is CSAGLAGVGEQFF.

This clonotype was observed many times. The rearrangement joins TRBV20-1 to TRBJ2-1; 10 bases are shared with TRBD2. Looked up from germline, CDR1 is DFQATT and CDR2 is SNEGSKA (reference sequence). The CDR3 runs 14 residues. CDR3 in amino acids: CSLKAGGSYNEQFF. CDR3 DNA: TGCAGCCTTAAAGCGGGAGGGTCCTACAATGAGCAGTTCTTC.

This clonotype was recorded at least ten times. The gene calls are TRBV15 and TRBJ1-1; D unresolved. Trimming took 3 bases from V and 3 from J, leaving 8 bases between them. Germline CDR1 is LNHNV and CDR2 is YYDKDF (reference sequence). The CDR3 runs to 13 residues. The CDR3, as DNA: TGTGCCACCAGCAGGGTAGAGTACACTGAAGCTTTCTTT. Its protein is CATSRVEYTEAFF.

This clonotype turned up a few times. The chain carries TRBV27 and TRBJ2-2; no clear D gene. This CDR3 is built from 15 residues. V was clipped by 5 bases and J by 2 bases, with 12 bases between them. The V gene's germline CDR1 is MNHEY and CDR2 SMNVEV (reference sequence). CDR3 coding DNA: TGTGCCAGCAGTCCCCGAGTTCTTAACACCGGGGAGCTGTTTTTT. Its translation is CASSPRVLNTGELFF.

The V gene is TRBV7-2, the J gene TRBJ1-5; no definite D call. Germline-derived CDR1 and CDR2 are SGHTA and FQGNSA. CDR3 length equals 15 residues. The V gene lost 4 bases and the J gene lost 1 base, with 11 bases spanning the gap. The CDR3 loop reads CASSSSSNSNQPQHF. DNA of the CDR3: TGTGCCAGCAGCTCAAGTTCTAACAGCAATCAGCCCCAGCATTTT.

For the CDR3, the DNA is TGTGCCAGCAGCCGGATAGGTCGCACCTACGAGCAGTACTTC. Protein sequence: CASSRIGRTYEQYF. The chain joins TRBV3-1 to TRBJ2-7; D unclear. Germline V gene lookup returns CDR1 LGHDT and CDR2 YNNKEL (reference sequence). The length of the CDR3 is 14 residues. Trimming took 4 bases from V and 2 from J, leaving 12 bases between them.

This clonotype came up many times. For the CDR3, the DNA is TGTGCCAGCAGCCAAGGTGGGACTTTCTACGAGCAGTACTTC. It encodes CASSQGGTFYEQYF. The chain recombines TRBV7-8 with TRBJ2-7, with D possibly being TRBD2 (6 bases). The CDR3 is made up of 14 amino acids. Germline V CDR1 and CDR2: SGHVS, FQNEAQ. V was clipped by 5 bases and J by 3 bases, with 14 bases between them.

The chain has TRBV7-2 and TRBJ2-1; 12 bases line up with TRBD2. The CDR3 contains 15 residues. In germline, CDR1 is SGHTA, CDR2 FQGNSA. The V segment lost 2 bases and the J segment 8 bases; nucleotides outside the gene matches: 4. This CDR3 reads CASSLLAGGPDEQFF. The CDR3 DNA reads as TGTGCCAGCAGCTTACTAGCGGGAGGGCCGGATGAGCAGTTCTTC.

This clonotype was seen ten or more times. This chain links TRBV28 with TRBJ1-2, with D maybe TRBD1 (5 bases). The germline CDR1 and CDR2 sequences are MDHEN and SYDVKM. Deletions cut 7 bases from V and 8 bases from J, with 17 bases between. The CDR3 covers 13 residues. The CDR3 DNA sequence: TGTGCCAGCACCCACGGTGGGGGAGTGGGCTACACCTTC. Translation: CASTHGGGVGYTF.

This clonotype appeared many times. V and J are TRBV24-1 and TRBJ2-4; tentatively, D is TRBD2 (6 bases). CDR3 length equals 14 residues. V lost 3 bases and J lost 3, with 8 bases in between. Germline V lookup: CDR1 KGHDR, CDR2 SFDVKD. CDR3 bases: TGTGCCACCAGTGATACGGGAGACAAAAACATTCAGTACTTC. Its translation: CATSDTGDKNIQYF.

This clonotype has at least ten counts. The chain carries TRBV19 and TRBJ2-7, with 9 bases matching TRBD2. Germline V gives CDR1 LNHDA, CDR2 SQIVND (reference sequence). The CDR3 runs to 14 residues. V gave up 7 bases and J gave up 3 bases; unmatched junction bases: 7. The CDR3 sequence: CASTTVAGDYEQYF. Written as DNA, the CDR3 is TGTGCCAGTACCACGGTAGCGGGGGACTACGAGCAGTACTTC.

This clonotype has a count of ten or more. The rearrangement uses TRBV5-5 and TRBJ2-2, with no clear D. Germline V gene lookup returns CDR1 SGHKS and CDR2 YYEKEE (reference sequence). V dropped 2 bases and J dropped 5 bases, with 7 bases sitting between them. The CDR3 contains 13 residues. The CDR3 protein is CASSFPMTGELFF. The CDR3, as DNA: TGTGCCAGCAGCTTCCCGATGACCGGGGAGCTGTTTTTT.

The chain is built from TRBV6-1 and TRBJ2-7, with 8 nucleotides matching TRBD2. The CDR3 covers 13 residues. Germline CDR1 MNHNS, CDR2 SASEGT. The V gene end was trimmed by 11 bases and the J gene end by 2 bases; junction bases not matched to a gene: 8. As DNA, the CDR3 is TGTGCCGTTGGAGCGGGGGCCCCCTACGAGCAGTACTTC. This sequence encodes CAVGAGAPYEQYF.

This clonotype was seen ten or more times. The J gene is TRBJ2-7, the V gene TRBV10-3, with a weak D call TRBD1 (5 bases). Germline-derived CDR1 and CDR2 are ENHRY and SYGVKD. The CDR3 has 11 residues. Trimming took 6 bases from V and 3 from J, leaving 6 bases between them. CDR3 in amino acids: CAIRQDYEQYF. In DNA form, the CDR3 reads TGTGCCATCAGACAGGACTACGAGCAGTACTTC.

This clonotype was counted between two and nine times. An end of the junction differs from the germline gene, which may be a read error. V usage is TRBV20-1 and J usage is TRBJ1-1; D uncertain. Germline loops: CDR1 DFQATT, CDR2 SNEGSKA (reference sequence). CDR3 length: 11 residues. CDR3 protein: CSARFHTEASF. As DNA, the CDR3 is TGCAGTGCTAGGTTCCACACTGAAGCTTCCTTT.

V and J are TRBV27 and TRBJ2-2; D remains ambiguous. Germline V gene sequence: CDR1 MNHEY, CDR2 SMNVEV (reference sequence). Trimming cost V 7 bases and J 3 bases, with 18 bases left between them. The CDR3 spans 16 residues. The CDR3 loop is CASKGLKLWDTGELFF. DNA of the CDR3: TGTGCCAGCAAGGGCCTGAAACTTTGGGACACCGGGGAGCTGTTTTTT.

This clonotype was seen at least ten times. V and J are TRBV12-3 or TRBV12-4 and TRBJ2-1; 9 bases align to TRBD1. V gave up 7 bases and J gave up 7 bases; unmatched junction bases: 11. The CDR3 extends over 15 amino acids. The CDR3 loop is CASTLRGQGGNEQFF. CDR3 DNA sequence: TGTGCCAGCACCCTGAGGGGACAGGGTGGGAATGAGCAGTTCTTC.

This clonotype was observed at least ten times. The chain links TRBV12-3 or TRBV12-4 to TRBJ2-1; possibly TRBD2 for D (5 bases). V was clipped by 3 bases and J by 6 bases, with 18 bases between them. The CDR3 totals 16 residues. The CDR3 sequence is CASSFGGMGLANEQFF. In DNA form, the CDR3 reads TGTGCCAGCAGTTTTGGCGGTATGGGCCTAGCCAATGAGCAGTTCTTC.